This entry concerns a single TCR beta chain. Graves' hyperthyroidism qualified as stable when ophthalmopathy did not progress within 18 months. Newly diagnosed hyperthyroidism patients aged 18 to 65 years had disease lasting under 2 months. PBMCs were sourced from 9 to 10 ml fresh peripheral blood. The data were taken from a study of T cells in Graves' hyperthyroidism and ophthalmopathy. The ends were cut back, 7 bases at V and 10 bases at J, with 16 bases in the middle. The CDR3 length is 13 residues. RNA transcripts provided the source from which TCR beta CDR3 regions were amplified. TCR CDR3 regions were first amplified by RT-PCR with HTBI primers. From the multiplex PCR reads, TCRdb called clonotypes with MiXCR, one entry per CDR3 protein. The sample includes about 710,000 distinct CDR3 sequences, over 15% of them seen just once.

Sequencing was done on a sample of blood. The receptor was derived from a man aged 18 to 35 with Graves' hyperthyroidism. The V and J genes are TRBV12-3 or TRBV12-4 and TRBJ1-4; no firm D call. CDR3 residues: CASTFSEYGKLFF. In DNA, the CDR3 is TGTGCCAGCACCTTTTCGGAGTACGGAAAACTGTTTTTT.